Given below is one T cell receptor (beta chain) in context. Its target antigen remains unknown. In total, more than 500 healthy bone marrow donors made up the cohort. Cohort members were all nominally healthy when sampled, although unrecorded immune exposures were likely present. The donor was CMV seropositive and was included in the group of 250 to 300 seropositive cohort members. Every donor gave a peripheral blood sample, and the peripheral blood mononuclear cells from that sample were used for TCR beta sequencing. Genomic DNA extraction from the blood cell samples was performed with the Qiagen DNeasy Blood Extraction Kit. This sample was taken from a study of cytomegalovirus exposure and HLA in healthy donors (dated by TCRdb to 2016 to 2017). Concerning the study at large: An earlier analysis of roughly 630 of the donors reported more than 250 Gb of sequence data and 100 million to 130 million unique TCR beta sequences from about 200 million T cells. Of the 300 to 500 genotyped donors, 75% to 85% were placed in the genetic ancestry cluster associated with self-reported Caucasian donors. Every repertoire in the discovery cohort had been generated on one and the same sequencing platform. To predict cytomegalovirus infection status, the study brought together high-throughput TCR immunosequencing, statistical association of individual TCRs with disease status, and machine learning. Rather than using new phenotypic data, the later analysis identified candidate immune exposures from TCR beta sequences and from how often those sequences occurred across donors. In a later genetic analysis, genome-wide SNP genotypes for 398 of the 666 donors were used, and that subset was treated as a discovery cohort. In addition to the first cohort of around 670 subjects, a separate validation cohort of 130 or so different subjects was used. The aim of the study was to test whether cataloging public T cell receptors could identify signatures of past pathogen exposure. Typing coverage varied by locus: about 629-640 donors for A, B, C, DRB1 and DQB1; roughly 520 for DQA1; some 610 for DPA1; roughly 470 for DPB1. Several DR-DQ haplotypes were treated as single units for association and clustering because of strong linkage in the cohort. The study profiled the T cell repertoires of fewer than 850 subjects by immunosequencing and related them to cytomegalovirus serostatus. Across 398 genotyped donors of the cohort, an average of about 240,000 unique TCR beta nucleotide sequences per donor were sequenced, and roughly 20% of those sequences were non-productive. Roughly 300 gigabases of sequencing data and tens of millions of unique TCR sequences made up an early release that covered 500 to 700 HLA-typed donors. In an earlier analysis of several hundred of the donors, high-throughput TCR beta sequencing was used to judge whether each TCR beta V gene segment behaved as functional or pseudogenic. Donor age, sex, ethnicity and CMV serostatus were compiled alongside the repertoire data. HLA typing covered class I and class II loci at four-digit resolution. To study patterns of TCR occurrence, a later analysis re-analyzed previously published TCR beta repertoires from 550 to 800 donors and added high-resolution HLA genotyping.

The full study reports these points: While some public TCRs were present in many individuals, most TCR sequences turned up only very rarely across donors. The sequencing pipeline was judged likely to have produced a cluster of highly shared sequence variants as a technical artifact. A later analysis found that HLA-associated TCR beta chains were more clonally expanded and had lower generation probabilities than equally common non-associated chains. In vitro tests confirmed that a few of the cytomegalovirus-associated TCR beta chains recognize cytomegalovirus antigens. Several of the top co-occurrence clusters appeared to be linked to parvovirus B19, influenza, CMV and Epstein-Barr virus, according to a later analysis. The authors suggested that the approach could potentially be generalized to other disease states and immunological phenotypes. Because the 87-base-pair reads could not distinguish some IMGT-functional V segments, including TRBV6-2 and TRBV6-3, those segments were excluded. Strong co-occurrence of HLA alleles, especially DR and DQ, made assigning TCR associations to individual alleles difficult. Around 16 rarely observed V segments, including chromosome 9 orphons, were excluded from the earlier analysis of a few hundred of the donors because counts were too low. In a later analysis, more than 15,000 TCR beta sequences were associated with specific HLA alleles at a false discovery rate of 0.05. Correlated functional status among segregating V segments might be attributable to linkage disequilibrium, but an unknown experimental factor could not be ruled out. V-gene and J-gene trimming of TCR beta chains was associated with a missense DCLRE1C variant in a later genetic analysis, and the association was replicated in an independent cohort. The study gave a list of under 200 TCR beta chains associated with cytomegalovirus. A further reported finding was that TCR beta sequences accurately predicted the HLA-A and HLA-B alleles for most subjects in the first cohort. Roughly uniform sequencing depth across donors was assumed in presence/absence analyses, although this assumption may not hold. An earlier analysis of approximately 530 of the donors showed that most TCR beta V segments appeared in productive rearrangements either about 87% or about 30% of the time, which broadly matched IMGT annotations. In a later analysis, TCR association rates were found to vary across HLA loci, with the most associated TCRs seen for DRB1 alleles and the fewest for HLA-C alleles. HLA typing was unavailable for some donors at each locus, so association tests used only the typed subset. Immune exposure information for the cohort was limited to CMV serostatus. This cohort had only TCR beta chains sequenced, and the lack of alpha or paired-chain data limited which features could be detected. A later genetic analysis reported fewer N-insertions in productive TCRs among donors in an Asian-associated ancestry cluster than the roughly 720-donor mean. According to a later analysis, most CMV-associated TCR beta chains appeared to be HLA-restricted, and the HLA associations seemed to be driven largely by CMV exposure. In both the original and validation cohorts, the classifier was reported to diagnose cytomegalovirus status with high specificity and sensitivity.

CDR1 and CDR2, looked up from the germline V gene, are SGHRS and YFSETQ. The CDR3 sequence holds 18 residues, the cysteine and phenylalanine included. The DNA shown is the 54-base CDR3, in frame from base 1. Trimming removed 4 bases from V and 0 bases from J; the gene matches leave 6 bases unexplained. Libraries came from the immunoSEQ multiplex PCR assay. For the multiplex PCR, a mixture combining 60 forward primers for TCR Vbeta segments and 13 reverse primers for TCR Jbeta segments was used. Amplification of the CDR3 region of rearranged TCR beta genes was performed with a multiplex PCR assay on genomic DNA. The amplified TCR beta libraries were sequenced on the Illumina HiSeq System as 87-base-pair reads. In the original analysis: In a later analysis, 70 million to 95 million unique TCR beta chains were counted across the 666 repertoires, and roughly 11 million of these chains were shared by at least two donors. Raw reads were error-corrected and collapsed into unique sequences with a nearest-neighbor algorithm that merged closely related sequences to remove PCR and sequencing errors. V, D and J gene segments were assigned by aligning CDR3 sequences to IMGT reference sequences. For a sequence to be retained, a match of at least six nucleotides was required to both a V gene segment and a J gene segment. Rearrangements were called productive when the CDR3 lacked stop codons and stayed in frame with V and J; all others were non-productive. Following IMGT convention, CDR3 was defined as the stretch from the second conserved V-encoded cysteine up to the conserved J-encoded phenylalanine. The earlier analysis of approximately 500 of the donors excluded sequences that lacked an unambiguous match to a single V gene segment. In an earlier analysis of roughly 500 of the donors, V segments were called functional above 56.7% productive rearrangements and were called segregating when the between-donor standard deviation exceeded 5%. A statistical classification framework was developed to diagnose cytomegalovirus status using the catalog of TCR beta chain sequences. V and J gene assignment, in a later analysis, came from comparing TCR nucleotide sequences with IMGT/GENE-DB human TR gene sequences. A later analysis assigned CDR3 sequences and most-parsimonious VDJ recombination scenarios with the TCRdist pipeline. In a later analysis, each TCR beta chain was defined by its CDR3 amino acid sequence together with its V-gene family, and reads without a unique V-gene family were excluded. A later analysis removed roughly 590 highly shared, low-generation-probability nucleotide sequences to deal with suspected cross-contamination and a sequencing artifact. In a later analysis, a clonal expansion index was calculated for each public chain from normalized within-repertoire ranks of inferred template counts. In a later analysis, generation probabilities were computed using a VDJ recombination model fitted to out-of-frame rearrangements, and the results were checked against IGoR. In a later analysis, TCR-TCR, TCR-HLA and TCR-CMV co-occurrence was scored with hypergeometric tests, and a repertoire-size bias correction was applied to TCR pairs. False discovery rates were estimated in a later analysis by permuting HLA or CMV assignments 20 times. A later analysis grouped co-occurring TCRs with DBSCAN, adding TCRdist sequence similarity when clustering within HLA-allele-positive subsets. Repertoires with fewer than 30,000 or more than 120,000 public chains, plus five repertoires with anomalous nucleotide sharing, were excluded from co-occurrence clustering. The table comes from immuneACCESS by way of TCRdb, which keeps in-frame sequences with V and J called. Part of the clones is missing from these tables; in studies checked, under half for an unresolved V gene and the rest for unknown reasons. V, J and clone size are taken as reported in that table, and D and trimming were inferred from the DNA itself. In this sample's table one finds about 51,000 clones. The ten largest make up 26% of the sample.

Sequencing was carried out using PBMCs. The clonotype comes from a man aged 35 to 55 in good health and CMV-seropositive. The rearranged chain carries TRBV5-1 and TRBJ2-5; TRBD2 lines up with 16 middle nucleotides. In nucleotide form, the sequence is TGCGCCAGCAGCCTGGGACTAGCGGGAGGGCTGTACCAAGAGACCCAGTACTTC. Translation gives CASSLGLAGGLYQETQYF.